A selection of T cell receptor beta chains follows, all from one sample in a study of cytomegalovirus exposure and HLA in healthy donors. Here immunoSEQ multiplex PCR was the method, and the copy in TCRdb shows in-frame clones only, minus some. Here the sample spans approximately 150,000 clones, 60% to 85% being singletons. Sample: PBMCs. All receptors derive from a man under 40 in good health and CMV-seropositive. Both conserved end residues are part of each CDR3. D genes are given only for firm matches. Some rows mark clone size as missing; the rest say once, few, many or name a class of expanded clone.

j_call: TRBJ2-7
d_call: NA
cdr3_length: 12
v_call: TRBV30
clone_size: few
cdr3_aa: CAWSRDMGEQYF
cdr3_nt: TGTGCCTGGTCCCGGGACATGGGCGAGCAGTACTTC

j_call: TRBJ2-1
d_call: TRBD2
cdr3_length: 15
v_call: TRBV27
clone_size: NA
cdr3_aa: CASSLLAGAYNEQFF
cdr3_nt: TGTGCCAGCAGTTTACTAGCGGGGGCGTACAATGAGCAGTTCTTC

j_call: TRBJ1-6
d_call: NA
cdr3_length: 14
v_call: TRBV4-2
clone_size: once
cdr3_aa: CASSPSGGNSPLHF
cdr3_nt: TGTGCCAGCAGTCCGTCGGGGGGTAATTCACCCCTCCACTTT

j_call: TRBJ1-2
d_call: NA
cdr3_length: 15
v_call: TRBV11-2
clone_size: NA
cdr3_aa: CASSSQEGARYGYTF
cdr3_nt: TGTGCCAGCAGCTCCCAGGAAGGGGCGCGGTATGGCTACACCTTC

j_call: TRBJ2-3
d_call: NA
cdr3_length: 15
v_call: TRBV19
clone_size: NA
cdr3_aa: CASSIAGNPPDTQYF
cdr3_nt: TGTGCCAGTAGTATAGCGGGGAATCCGCCAGATACGCAGTATTTT

j_call: TRBJ2-1
d_call: TRBD1
cdr3_length: 15
v_call: TRBV5-1
clone_size: NA
cdr3_aa: CASSSYRGLYNEQFF
cdr3_nt: TGCGCCAGCAGCTCCTACAGGGGGCTTTACAATGAGCAGTTCTTC

j_call: TRBJ1-5
d_call: NA
cdr3_length: 14
v_call: TRBV30
clone_size: NA
cdr3_aa: CAWSPRGGNQPQHF
cdr3_nt: TGTGCCTGGAGTCCAAGAGGGGGTAATCAGCCCCAGCATTTT

j_call: TRBJ1-2
d_call: TRBD1
cdr3_length: 12
v_call: TRBV29-1
clone_size: NA
cdr3_aa: CSAKDRGNGYTF
cdr3_nt: TGCAGCGCCAAGGACAGGGGGAATGGCTACACCTTC

j_call: TRBJ2-5
d_call: TRBD2
cdr3_length: 15
v_call: TRBV6-5
clone_size: once
cdr3_aa: CASTPSGGALETQYF
cdr3_nt: TGTGCCAGCACCCCTAGCGGGGGGGCCTTAGAGACCCAGTACTTC

j_call: TRBJ2-2
d_call: NA
cdr3_length: 14
v_call: TRBV18
clone_size: NA
cdr3_aa: CASEQGTNTGELFF
cdr3_nt: TGTGCCAGCGAACAGGGAACGAACACCGGGGAGCTGTTTTTT

j_call: TRBJ1-1
d_call: NA
cdr3_length: 16
v_call: TRBV6-6
clone_size: once
cdr3_aa: CASRDIPGQKNTEAFF
cdr3_nt: TGTGCCAGCAGAGACATACCGGGACAAAAGAACACTGAAGCTTTCTTT

j_call: TRBJ2-7
d_call: NA
cdr3_length: 13
v_call: TRBV9
clone_size: NA
cdr3_aa: CASSVDYTYEQYF
cdr3_nt: TGTGCCAGCAGCGTAGATTACACCTACGAGCAGTACTTC

j_call: TRBJ1-5
d_call: NA
cdr3_length: 14
v_call: TRBV6-5
clone_size: NA
cdr3_aa: CASSTRHSNQPQHF
cdr3_nt: TGTGCCAGCAGCACCAGGCATAGCAATCAGCCCCAGCATTTT

j_call: TRBJ2-4
d_call: TRBD2
cdr3_length: 15
v_call: TRBV6-5
clone_size: few
cdr3_aa: CASRERGGLANIQYF
cdr3_nt: TGTGCCAGCAGGGAGCGGGGGGGCCTTGCAAACATTCAGTACTTC

j_call: TRBJ2-7
d_call: TRBD1
cdr3_length: 12
v_call: TRBV28
clone_size: once
cdr3_aa: CASRDRPYEQYF
cdr3_nt: TGTGCCAGCCGGGACAGGCCGTACGAGCAGTACTTC

j_call: TRBJ2-5
d_call: NA
cdr3_length: 13
v_call: TRBV14
clone_size: once
cdr3_aa: CASSQGTRETQYF
cdr3_nt: TGTGCCAGCAGCCAAGGGACACGGGAGACCCAGTACTTC

j_call: TRBJ2-3
d_call: TRBD2
cdr3_length: 15
v_call: TRBV10-3
clone_size: NA
cdr3_aa: CATEAGATHTDTQYF
cdr3_nt: TGTGCCACAGAAGCGGGGGCAACCCACACAGATACGCAGTATTTT